These 27 T cell receptor beta chains were all obtained from the same sample, sequenced in a study of blood T cell repertoires in COVID-19. Method: immunoSEQ multiplex PCR; TCRdb's copy keeps in-frame clones and lacks some. The repertoire holds 250,000 to 350,000 clones, around nine tenths seen once, with about an eighth in the top ten. Sequencing was done on a sample of peripheral blood. These receptors were taken from an older woman with COVID-19, enrolled during active disease.

This clone was seen more than once but under ten times. The CDR3 DNA sequence: TGTGCCAGCACCCCAACGGGCGGGGGAGGTCAGCCCCAGCATTTT. Its translation is CASTPTGGGGQPQHF. The J gene is TRBJ1-5, the V gene TRBV6-2 or TRBV6-3; maybe TRBD1 (5 bases). The germline V and J ends were trimmed by 7 bases and 6 bases, with 19 bases remaining between them. Germline assignment: CDR1 MNHEY and CDR2 SVGEGT. The length of the CDR3 is 15 residues.

This chain connects TRBV27 to TRBJ1-3, with D uncertain. V was shortened by 6 bases and J by 0 bases, with 9 bases between the two germline ends. CDR1 is MNHEY, CDR2 SMNVEV, per germline (reference sequence). The CDR3 is made up of 14 amino acids. DNA for the CDR3: TGTGCCAGCAGAGCGGACCTCTCTGGAAACACCATATATTTT. Translation gives CASRADLSGNTIYF.

This chain joins TRBV7-2 and TRBJ2-5, with D hard to call. The CDR3 consists of 11 residues. Germline-derived CDR1 and CDR2 are SGHTA and FQGNSA. V lost 5 bases, J lost 1 base, and 2 bases lay in between. CDR3 residues: CASSRQETQYF. The CDR3, as DNA: TGTGCCAGCAGCCGCCAAGAGACCCAGTACTTC.

This chain links TRBV5-6 with TRBJ2-3, with D tentatively TRBD2 (6 bases). CDR3 size: 14 residues. Germline CDR1 reads SGHDT; CDR2 reads YYEEEE. The V end lost 4 bases, the J end lost 4 bases, and 13 bases lay between the germline ends. The CDR3 here is CASSPDWGADTQYF. For the CDR3, the DNA is TGTGCCAGCAGCCCGGACTGGGGGGCAGATACGCAGTATTTT.

This clone was detected only a few times. The rearrangement links TRBV28 to TRBJ1-5; no reliable D call. Between the trimmed V and J ends, which lost 3 bases and 6 bases, there was a span of 18 bases. CDR3 length: 16 amino acids. Germline CDR1 is MDHEN and CDR2 is SYDVKM. In DNA, the CDR3 is TGTGCCAGCAGTTTGTGGTTTGGGGAGAGAGGTCAGCCCCAGCATTTT. Translation: CASSLWFGERGQPQHF.

The chain couples TRBV10-3 to TRBJ1-5, with unresolved D. The V and J ends lost 1 base and 1 base respectively, with 8 bases between them. The germline V gene encodes CDR1 ENHRY and CDR2 SYGVKD. The CDR3 covers 15 residues. The CDR3 DNA reads TGTGCCATCAGTGAGTTGGGAGGAAGCAATCAGCCCCAGCATTTT. It specifies CAISELGGSNQPQHF.

V is TRBV7-3 and J is TRBJ2-1; 9 positions agree with TRBD1. CDR3 length: 15 residues. J gave up 6 bases and V 5 bases, and 8 bases lay outside the gene matches. Per the germline V gene, CDR1 is SGHTA and CDR2 is FQGTGA. DNA for the CDR3: TGTGCCAGCAGCCGACCGGGACAGGGTATCAATGAGCAGTTCTTC. Its protein is CASSRPGQGINEQFF.

The gene calls are TRBV19 and TRBJ1-1; 9 positions match TRBD1. Germline V gene lookup returns CDR1 LNHDA and CDR2 SQIVND (reference sequence). Trimming at V came to 3 bases and at J to 5 bases, leaving 7 bases not matched to a gene. CDR3 length: 15 amino acids. CDR3 DNA: TGTGCCAGTAGTATTCAGACAGGGGGGTGGACTGAAGCTTTCTTT. This translates into CASSIQTGGWTEAFF.

This clone has just one count. The chain combines TRBV2 with TRBJ2-2; the match to TRBD2 covers 11 bases. CDR3 length: 15 amino acids. V gave up 6 bases and J gave up 3 bases; unmatched junction bases: 3. Germline V lookup: CDR1 SNHLY, CDR2 FYNNEI. In DNA, the CDR3 is TGTGCCAGCAGGCAACTAGCGGGGGACACCGGGGAGCTGTTTTTT. It translates to CASRQLAGDTGELFF.

Here the CDR3 DNA reads TGCAGTTTAAGGACAGGGAATGGCTACACCTTC. This sequence encodes CSLRTGNGYTF. This rearrangement joins TRBV20-1 to TRBJ1-2; 8 nucleotides align to TRBD1. CDR1 and CDR2 (germline): DFQATT, SNEGSKA (reference sequence). V was clipped by 8 bases and J by 6 bases; unmatched bases: 5. The CDR3 is made up of 11 amino acids.

This chain joins TRBV3-1 (or the pseudogene TRBV3-2) and TRBJ1-1; TRBD1 matches 8 bases. Germline CDR1 LGHDT, CDR2 YNNKEL (reference sequence). The CDR3 length is 13 residues. Losses at the gene ends were 0 bases for V and 9 bases for J; bases not matched to a gene: 3. CDR3 nucleotides: TGTGCCAGCAGCCAAGATCAGGGGGCGCAAGCTTTCTTT. Protein product: CASSQDQGAQAFF.

This sequence joins TRBV6-5 and TRBJ1-2; a possible D gene is TRBD1 (5 bases). The germline CDR1 and CDR2 sequences are MNHEY and SVGAGI. Trimming left V 0 bases short and J 6 bases short, with 8 bases between. This CDR3 has 13 amino acids. The CDR3 reads CASSYSTRDGYTF. The CDR3 DNA sequence: TGTGCCAGCAGTTACTCGACCAGGGATGGCTACACCTTC.

This chain links TRBV3-1 (or the pseudogene TRBV3-2) with TRBJ2-7, with 9 bases matching TRBD1. The CDR3 covers 15 residues. The germline gives CDR1 LGHDT, CDR2 YNNKEL (reference sequence). The junction had 10 bases not matched to a gene; V was cut back by 4 bases and J by 6 bases. As DNA, the CDR3 is TGTGCCAGCAGCCCCCGGTCCCGGGACAGGGCCGAGCAGTACTTC. Protein product: CASSPRSRDRAEQYF.

CDR3 amino acids: CASSEAGTGQPQHF. CDR3 nucleotide sequence: TGTGCCAGCAGTGAAGCGGGAACAGGGCAGCCCCAGCATTTT. The chain is built from TRBV6-1 and TRBJ1-5; perhaps TRBD1 as D (6 bases). Trimming took 0 bases from V and 7 from J, leaving 10 bases between them. This CDR3 has 14 amino acids. Per germline, CDR1 MNHNS and CDR2 SASEGT.

This chain links TRBV24-1 with TRBJ2-5, with 7 bases matching TRBD1. CDR3 size: 15 residues. The junction had 5 bases not matched to a gene; V was cut back by 4 bases and J by 1 base. Germline V gene data show CDR1 as KGHDR and CDR2 as SFDVKD. The CDR3 DNA reads as TGTGCCACCAGTGACCTCCGGGACAGCCAAGAGACCCAGTACTTC. This codes for CATSDLRDSQETQYF.

The chain recombines TRBV7-9 with TRBJ2-3; 8 nucleotides line up with TRBD2. Germline CDR1 and CDR2: SEHNR and FQNEAQ (reference sequence). The length of the CDR3 is 18 residues. The trim removed 4 bases at V and 4 bases at J, leaving 16 bases unmatched. CDR3 amino acids: CASSSPRGAGVEPDTQYF. The CDR3 DNA is TGTGCCAGCAGCTCTCCCCGGGGAGCGGGGGTAGAGCCAGATACGCAGTATTTT. Full variable domain (missing parts from reference TRBV7-9 and TRBJ2-3): DTGVSQNPRHKITKRGQNVTFRCDPISEHNRLYWYRQTLGQGPEFLTYFQNEAQLEKSRLLSDRFSAERPKGSFSTLEIQRTEQGDSAMYLCASSSPRGAGVEPDTQYFGPGTRLTVL.

This clone was recorded once. This chain joins TRBV10-1 and TRBJ2-3; 9 positions agree with TRBD2. CDR3 size: 15 residues. With V trimmed by 6 bases and J by 6 bases, 10 bases remained unmatched. Germline assignment: CDR1 WNHNN and CDR2 SYGVQD (reference sequence). CDR3 sequence (DNA): TGCGCCAGCAGCGAGAGGCTAGCGGGATTTGATACGCAGTATTTT. Translation gives CASSERLAGFDTQYF.

This clone is a singleton in its sample. The rearrangement uses TRBV7-2 and TRBJ1-6, with 9 bases matching TRBD1. Trimming at V came to 5 bases and at J to 4 bases, leaving 12 bases not matched to a gene. Germline V gives CDR1 SGHTA, CDR2 FQGNSA. This CDR3 is built from 18 residues. The CDR3 DNA reads TGTGCCAGCAGCAAAGAAGGCACAGGGGGCAGTTATAATTCACCCCTCCACTTT. Its translation is CASSKEGTGGSYNSPLHF.

The chain carries TRBV7-9 and TRBJ2-1, with TRBD1 identical over 8 bases. Trimming took 4 bases from V and 9 from J; bases not matched to a gene: 8. The CDR3 is 14 residues long. Per the germline V gene, CDR1 is SEHNR and CDR2 is FQNEAQ (reference sequence). CDR3 DNA sequence: TGTGCCAGCAGCTCGATTCAGGGGGCAGGTGAGCAGTTCTTC. Translated: CASSSIQGAGEQFF. The entire variable domain, with the rest obtained from reference TRBV7-9 and TRBJ2-1, is as follows: DTGVSQNPRHKITKRGQNVTFRCDPISEHNRLYWYRQTLGQGPEFLTYFQNEAQLEKSRLLSDRFSAERPKGSFSTLEIQRTEQGDSAMYLCASSSIQGAGEQFFGPGTRLTVL.

The rearrangement uses TRBV12-3 or TRBV12-4 and TRBJ2-3, with TRBD1 matching 7 bases. The CDR3 runs to 13 residues. V lost 6 bases to trimming and J lost 5 bases; unmatched junction nucleotides: 5. Here the CDR3 DNA reads TGTGCCAGCAGCGAGGGGGCGGGAGATACGCAGTATTTT. It yields the protein CASSEGAGDTQYF.

This rearrangement joins TRBV19 to TRBJ2-2; 7 bases map to TRBD2. There are 16 residues in the CDR3. V trimming: 7 bases; J trimming: 7 bases; junction bases outside the gene matches: 15. CDR1 and CDR2 from the germline V gene are LNHDA and SQIVND (reference sequence). DNA of the CDR3: TGTGCCAGTACCCCTTGGGGCGGGGGAAAGATCGGGGAGCTGTTTTTT. Its protein is CASTPWGGGKIGELFF.

Here the CDR3 DNA reads TGTGCCAGCAGCTTGGGACAGGGGGCCACTGAAGCTTTCTTT. It translates to CASSLGQGATEAFF. The V and J genes are TRBV5-4 and TRBJ1-1; 10 nucleotides align to TRBD1. In germline, CDR1 is SGHNT, CDR2 YYREEE (reference sequence). V trimming: 0 bases; J trimming: 4 bases; junction bases outside the gene matches: 0. This CDR3 is 14 amino acids long.

V is TRBV5-1 and J is TRBJ1-5; TRBD1 matches 8 bases. Looked up from germline, CDR1 is SGHRS and CDR2 is YFSETQ. This CDR3 has 13 amino acids. V was pared by 1 base and J by 11 bases, with 5 bases of the junction left unmatched. The CDR3 bases are TGCGCCAGCAGCTTGACGCAGGGGGCGGCCCAGCATTTT. It codes for CASSLTQGAAQHF.

This clone was observed once. The chain links TRBV29-1 to TRBJ1-6; D call uncertain. The V end lost 6 bases, the J end lost 5 bases, and 11 bases lay between the germline ends. Germline assignment: CDR1 SQVTM and CDR2 ANQGSEA. The CDR3 runs to 13 residues. The CDR3 sequence is CSVAVADNSPLHF. The CDR3 bases are TGCAGCGTGGCTGTGGCAGATAATTCACCCCTCCACTTT.

The chain has TRBV9 and TRBJ2-7; 12 bases are a match to TRBD1. From germline, CDR1 is SGDLS and CDR2 YYNGEE. The CDR3 runs 17 residues. The ends lost 4 bases at V and 5 bases at J; junction bases unmatched: 13. The CDR3 is CASSSYPGTGGANEQYF. Written as DNA, the CDR3 is TGTGCCAGCAGCTCGTACCCCGGGACAGGGGGCGCGAACGAGCAGTACTTC.

The rearrangement uses TRBV7-2 and TRBJ1-2; 8 nucleotides agree with TRBD1. With V trimmed by 5 bases and J by 4 bases, 12 bases remained unmatched. Germline CDR1 is SGHTA and CDR2 is FQGNSA. This CDR3 has 16 amino acids. Here the CDR3 DNA reads TGTGCCAGCAGCCTTGGACAGGGCGGAGGGGGCTATGGCTACACCTTC. Protein: CASSLGQGGGGYGYTF.

This chain connects TRBV2 to TRBJ2-2; weak D call: TRBD2 (5 bases). Germline V gene sequence: CDR1 SNHLY, CDR2 FYNNEI. The CDR3 is 15 amino acids. V was cut by 0 bases and J by 1 base, with 6 bases left in between. Here the CDR3 DNA reads TGTGCCAGCAGTGAAGCCAGCGGGAACACCGGGGAGCTGTTTTTT. It codes for CASSEASGNTGELFF.